Described below is a single T cell receptor beta chain sequence and its context. Its antigen is unidentified. Using immunoSEQ multiplex PCR, the repertoire was profiled, and TCRdb retains in-frame clones only, with some absent. The sample contains 84,000 or so clones, approximately 86% of which appear only once. The sample belongs to a study of T cell responses to AZD1222 COVID-19 vaccine. Study-level points and caveats: Spike regions recognized by vaccine-associated CD4 TCRs spanned the protein, led by 160-218 and 743-854. Close to half of spike-specific TCRs reportedly recognize unmutated variant regions. Mostly white British, mostly female donors; authors suggested clonal diversity may be underestimated.

Germline loops: CDR1 MDHEN, CDR2 SYDVKM. Trimming stripped 3 bases from V and 4 bases from J, with 19 bases between. The length of the CDR3 is 16 residues. Sequencing used peripheral blood, obtained on day 0 of AZD1222 vaccination. V usage is TRBV28 and J usage is TRBJ2-7; maybe TRBD2 (5 bases). The sequence came from an adult in good health. The CDR3 reads CASSLGRPERGYEQYF. CDR3 in DNA: TGTGCCAGCAGTTTGGGCAGGCCGGAGAGAGGGTACGAGCAGTACTTC. The full variable domain, completed using reference TRBV28 and TRBJ2-7, is DVKVTQSSRYLVKRTGEKVFLECVQDMDHENMFWYRQDPGLGLRLIYFSYDVKMKEKGDIPEGYSVSREKKERFSLILESASTNQTSMYLCASSLGRPERGYEQYFGPGTRLTVT.